This TCR beta chain was sequenced during a study of cytomegalovirus exposure and HLA in healthy donors. Note on this clone: What it recognizes is unknown.

The V end lost 6 bases, the J end lost 1 base, and 12 bases lay between the germline ends. Germline V CDR1 and CDR2: KGHSH, LQKENI. The CDR3 runs to 14 residues. The study's findings and limits: A subsequent analysis found that TCR clusters from the first cohort also tended to co-occur in the 90 to 150 validation repertoires, with roughly 95% of cluster scores above 0.

Measured with immunoSEQ multiplex PCR; TCRdb has only the in-frame clones, and not every one. The table lists some 150,000 clones, more than 75% of them singletons. Source material: PBMCs. The V call is TRBV18, the J call TRBJ1-1, with D possibly being TRBD1 (6 bases). The receptor's source is a man aged 18 to 30 in good health and CMV-seronegative. The CDR3 here is CASSLRTENTEAFF. CDR3 nucleotides: TGTGCCAGCTCCCTGCGGACAGAGAACACTGAAGCTTTCTTT.